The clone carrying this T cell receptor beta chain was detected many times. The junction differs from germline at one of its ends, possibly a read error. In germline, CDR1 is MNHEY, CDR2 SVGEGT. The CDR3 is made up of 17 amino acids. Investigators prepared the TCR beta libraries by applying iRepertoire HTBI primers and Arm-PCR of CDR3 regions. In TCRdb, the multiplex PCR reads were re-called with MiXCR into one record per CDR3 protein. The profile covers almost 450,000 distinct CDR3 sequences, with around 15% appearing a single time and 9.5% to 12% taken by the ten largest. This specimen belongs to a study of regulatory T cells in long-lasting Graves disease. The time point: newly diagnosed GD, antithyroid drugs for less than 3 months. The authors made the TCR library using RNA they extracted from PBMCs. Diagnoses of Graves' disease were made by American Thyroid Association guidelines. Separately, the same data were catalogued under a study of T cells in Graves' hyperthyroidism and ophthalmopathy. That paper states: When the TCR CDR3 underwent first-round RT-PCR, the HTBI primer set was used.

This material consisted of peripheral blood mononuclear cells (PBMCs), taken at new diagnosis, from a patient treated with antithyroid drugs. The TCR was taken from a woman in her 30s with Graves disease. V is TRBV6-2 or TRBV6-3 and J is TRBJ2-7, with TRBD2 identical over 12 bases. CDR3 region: CASSDPTTSGRPYEQYF. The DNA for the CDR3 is TGCGCCAGCAGTGACCCCACCACTAGCGGGAGGCCCTACGAGCAGTACTTC.